Below, 22 T cell receptor beta chains from the same sample are listed, as sequenced in a study of cytomegalovirus exposure and HLA in healthy donors. The PCR had 60 Vbeta and 13 Jbeta primers. Assay used: immunoSEQ multiplex PCR; TCRdb lists only in-frame clones, some missing. The sample carries 100,000 to 150,000 clones, around 78% recorded once. The sequenced sample was PBMCs. These receptors were obtained from a man between 18 and 29 years old in good health and CMV-seropositive.

The rearrangement links TRBV19 to TRBJ1-2; no reliable D call. Germline V gene data show CDR1 as LNHDA and CDR2 as SQIVND (reference sequence). V was pared by 3 bases and J by 3 bases, with 14 bases between. This CDR3 has 15 amino acids. CDR3 in amino acids: CASSISGVDDYGYTF. The CDR3 DNA is TGTGCCAGTAGTATTTCGGGAGTGGATGACTATGGCTACACCTTC.

The chain combines TRBV18 with TRBJ1-6, with TRBD1 as a possible D gene (6 bases). V gave up 6 bases and J gave up 10 bases, with 10 bases separating them. The CDR3 contains 12 residues. Per germline, CDR1 KGHSH and CDR2 LQKENI. The DNA for the CDR3 is TGTGCCAGCTCTACAGGGTCCTCACCCCTCCACTTT. This encodes CASSTGSSPLHF.

The V gene is TRBV10-3, the J gene TRBJ2-5; 7 positions agree with TRBD2. The CDR3 has 15 residues. J was trimmed by 5 bases and V by 11 bases; bases with no gene match: 17. The germline V gene has CDR1 ENHRY and CDR2 SYGVKD. CDR3 DNA sequence: TGTGCCTCCTCCGGGTCTGATTTGGGGGGGGAGACCCAGTACTTC. It encodes CASSGSDLGGETQYF.

There are a few counts of this clone. The rearrangement links TRBV10-3 to TRBJ1-1, with TRBD1 matching over 10 bases. Germline V CDR1 and CDR2: ENHRY, SYGVKD. The CDR3 consists of 14 residues. The J segment lost 8 bases and the V segment lost 4 bases, leaving 7 bases of the junction unmatched. CDR3 residues: CAISGGTGETEAFF. Here the CDR3 DNA reads TGTGCCATCAGTGGGGGGACAGGGGAGACGGAAGCTTTCTTT.

This sequence joins TRBV5-8 and TRBJ1-6; 8 bases are a match to TRBD1. The germline V gene encodes CDR1 SGHTS and CDR2 YDEGEE. Trimming removed 6 bases from V and 4 bases from J; junction bases left unmatched: 6. This CDR3 has 15 amino acids. The CDR3 loop reads CASIQGAGYNSPLHF. The CDR3 coding sequence is TGTGCCAGCATCCAGGGGGCTGGTTATAATTCACCCCTCCACTTT.

This sequence joins TRBV21-1 and TRBJ1-2; the table's D call, TRBD1, was not checked against the DNA. TRBV21-1 is a pseudogene. The CDR3 is 18 amino acids. The CDR3 loop reads CASSKGGNRGPPNYGYTF. CDR3 in DNA: TGTGCCAGCAGCAAAGGGGGGAACAGGGGGCCCCCTAACTATGGCTACACCTTC.

The CDR3 is CASRGYAVSTNEKLFF. As DNA, the CDR3 is TGTGCCAGCAGGGGTTACGCGGTATCAACTAATGAAAAACTGTTTTTT. The genes are TRBV2 and TRBJ1-4; D unclear. V lost 6 bases, J lost 0 bases, and 14 bases lay in between. Germline CDR1 and CDR2: SNHLY and FYNNEI. The CDR3 loop spans 16 amino acids.

The chain has TRBV30 and TRBJ1-5, with D unresolved. This CDR3 contains 13 residues. The V end was cut by 0 bases, the J end by 4 bases, with 7 bases between. CDR1 is GTSNPN, CDR2 SVGIG, per germline (reference sequence). The CDR3 region is CAWSVTVNQPQHF. Written as DNA, the CDR3 is TGTGCCTGGAGTGTCACAGTGAATCAGCCCCAGCATTTT.

In this sample, this clone turned up a few times. The chain uses TRBV4-2 and TRBJ1-4, with D possibly being TRBD1 (5 bases). The germline V gene encodes CDR1 LGHNA and CDR2 YNFKEQ. The length of the CDR3 is 16 residues. Trimming removed 0 bases from V and 7 bases from J, with 15 bases in between. CDR3 sequence: CASSQDLGQGGEKLFF. CDR3 DNA sequence: TGTGCCAGCAGCCAAGATCTGGGTCAGGGTGGTGAAAAACTGTTTTTT.

The chain combines TRBV21-1 with TRBJ1-6. TRBV21-1 is an annotated pseudogene. The CDR3 consists of 13 residues. The CDR3 sequence: CAVPGGGNSPLHF. The CDR3 coding sequence is TGTGCCGTCCCCGGCGGGGGGAATTCACCCCTCCACTTT.

The rearrangement links TRBV5-6 to TRBJ2-5; D not certain. CDR1 is SGHDT, CDR2 YYEEEE, per germline. The CDR3 is made up of 15 amino acids. Trimming took off 1 base at V and 0 bases at J, with 10 bases between the two ends. CDR3 amino acids: CASSLSKKYQETQYF. The CDR3 coding sequence is TGTGCCAGCAGCTTGTCTAAGAAGTACCAAGAGACCCAGTACTTC.

CDR3 sequence reads: CASSSIPDSSYEQYF. DNA for the CDR3: TGTGCCAGCAGTTCAATCCCGGACAGTTCCTACGAGCAGTACTTC. The rearrangement uses TRBV28 and TRBJ2-7, with a tentative D call TRBD1 (6 bases). Trimming cost V 4 bases and J 1 base, with 14 bases left between them. The CDR3 loop spans 15 amino acids. Germline lookup yields CDR1 MDHEN and CDR2 SYDVKM.

The chain joins TRBV5-1 to TRBJ2-2, with a tentative D call TRBD2 (6 bases). The ends were cut back, 0 bases at V and 0 bases at J, with 9 bases in the middle. Germline CDR1 and CDR2: SGHRS and YFSETQ. This CDR3 is built from 16 residues. CDR3 loop: CASSLAASANTGELFF. The CDR3 nucleotides read TGCGCCAGCAGCTTGGCCGCTAGCGCGAACACCGGGGAGCTGTTTTTT.

This clone was found once. The rearrangement uses TRBV5-1 and TRBJ1-1, with 8 bases fitting TRBD1. The CDR3 has 15 amino acids. The germline CDR1 and CDR2 sequences are SGHRS and YFSETQ. Losses at the gene ends were 4 bases for V and 1 base for J; bases not matched to a gene: 6. As DNA, the CDR3 is TGCGCCAGCAGCGAAGTGACAGGGGAGAACACTGAAGCTTTCTTT. Amino acids: CASSEVTGENTEAFF.

The chain employs TRBV5-1 and TRBJ1-1, with no clear D. This CDR3 spans 12 amino acids. Deletions cut 0 bases from V and 7 bases from J, with 7 bases between. CDR1 and CDR2 from the germline V gene are SGHRS and YFSETQ. The CDR3 is CASSLDRLEAFF. The CDR3 region has the DNA TGCGCCAGCAGCTTGGATCGACTTGAAGCTTTCTTT.

This chain links TRBV6-4 with TRBJ2-7; maybe TRBD2 (5 bases). This CDR3 is 15 amino acids long. Germline-derived CDR1 and CDR2 are MRHNA and SNTAGT. Trimming shortened V by 11 bases and J by 0 bases, and 20 bases separated the two germline ends. CDR3 bases: TGTGCCCTACAGAATCTCCTAGGAGGCTCCTACGAGCAGTACTTC. It encodes CALQNLLGGSYEQYF.

The V call is TRBV7-8, the J call TRBJ1-1; possible D gene TRBD1, 5 bases. This CDR3 is built from 14 residues. Trimming left V 5 bases short and J 4 bases short, with 14 bases between. The germline V gene has CDR1 SGHVS and CDR2 FQNEAQ. CDR3 in amino acids: CASSPRVVATEAFF. As DNA, the CDR3 is TGTGCCAGCAGCCCCAGGGTAGTGGCCACTGAAGCTTTCTTT.

This clone was recorded once. The V and J genes are TRBV6-1 and TRBJ2-1; TRBD1 matches at 8 bases. V lost 6 bases and J lost 3; bases outside the gene matches: 7. Per the germline V gene, CDR1 is MNHNS and CDR2 is SASEGT. The CDR3 is made up of 15 amino acids. The CDR3 coding sequence is TGTGCCAGCAGCGAGGGACAGGCGGGCTACAATGAGCAGTTCTTC. Amino acids: CASSEGQAGYNEQFF.

The chain employs TRBV28 and TRBJ2-7; TRBD1 aligns across 7 bases. Trimming at V came to 4 bases and at J to 2 bases, leaving 8 bases not matched to a gene. The V gene's germline CDR1 is MDHEN and CDR2 SYDVKM. The CDR3 spans 15 residues. The CDR3 nucleotides read TGTGCCAGCAGTTCCCTCGACAGGGTCGCCTACGAGCAGTACTTC. This sequence encodes CASSSLDRVAYEQYF.

The chain joins TRBV5-4 to TRBJ2-2; D perhaps matches TRBD2 (5 bases). CDR3 length: 14 residues. V gave up 0 bases and J gave up 5 bases, with 8 bases separating them. Per germline, CDR1 SGHNT and CDR2 YYREEE (reference sequence). CDR3 residues: CASSLGRGTGELFF. The CDR3 DNA reads TGTGCCAGCAGCTTGGGCCGGGGAACCGGGGAGCTGTTTTTT. Full variable domain (remainder filled in from reference TRBV5-4 and TRBJ2-2): ETGVTQSPTHLIKTRGQQVTLRCSSQSGHNTVSWYQQALGQGPQFIFQYYREEENGRGNFPPRFSGLQFPNYSSELNVNALELDDSALYLCASSLGRGTGELFFGEGSRLTVL.

This rearrangement joins TRBV19 to TRBJ1-6, with D possibly TRBD1 on 5 matching bases. Trimming took off 5 bases at V and 7 bases at J, with 15 bases between the two ends. Germline V gives CDR1 LNHDA, CDR2 SQIVND (reference sequence). The CDR3 sequence is 15 residues long. The CDR3 region is CASSDQGFANSPLHF. In DNA form, the CDR3 reads TGTGCCAGTAGTGATCAGGGTTTCGCCAATTCACCCCTCCACTTT.

A word on this clone: No DNA is shown, since the ends of the CDR3 on it are uncertain; the CDR3 is the one TCRdb lists. This chain connects TRBV28 to TRBJ1-1; the table names TRBD1, a call not compared with the DNA. The CDR3 numbers 15 amino acids, ends counted. Germline V lookup: CDR1 MDHEN, CDR2 SYDVKM. CDR3 sequence: CASSTSTGSNTEAFF.